This TCR beta chain was sequenced for a study of blood T cell repertoires in COVID-19 (dated by TCRdb to the early 2020s). Notes on the research overall: The collaborator samples originated in the United States, Italy and Spain and spanned the acute and convalescent phases of COVID-19. The prospective study material was composed of cDNA or gDNA derived from T cells, B-cell-depleted T cells, or PBMCs. The dataset comprised deeply sampled blood TCRbeta repertoires from subjects exposed to, actively infected with, or recovered from COVID-19. The repertoires were released in a freely available public database meant as a resource for research on the immune response to SARS-CoV-2. Samples were obtained from the ongoing ImmuneRACE study (first 160 participants) and from over 1,000 subjects provided by 6 global collaborators. A de-identified subject ID, COVID-19 status, age in years and sex were almost always included in the sample metadata. Where available, HLA class I and class II types were taken from metadata supplied by the sample provider and were not determined by assay-based typing. The investigation overall reported the following: Clinical and demographic metadata were provided uncurated, with the amount varying by source and participant.

TCRbeta CDR3 regions were amplified from genomic DNA by means of the immunoSEQ Assay, a bias-controlled multiplex PCR. Processing in the source paper ran as follows. Nucleated cell counts per sample were estimated from amplification of reference gene primers within the assay. To quantify the absolute abundance of each unique TCRbeta CDR3 rearrangement, sequence reads were collapsed and filtered. Productive Simpson clonality was computed per sample as the square root of Simpson's diversity index over productive rearrangements. Sourced from immuneACCESS, this table was stored by TCRdb with only in-frame sequences that have V and J called. A share of the clones is absent; for the studies checked, an unresolved V gene accounts for under half, and the remainder has no known explanation. V, J and clone size were drawn from that table, and D and trimming were deduced from the DNA. This sample is represented by under 250,000 clones; 70% to 90% of them were singletons. Of the sample, roughly 10% is held by the ten largest clones.

As to this clone: Its antigen has not been determined. The input lacks base qualities; no much larger clone sits a single base away.

Taken from the germline V gene, the CDR1 and CDR2 loops are MGHRA and YSYEKL. V and J lose 3 bases and 8 bases, and a span of 13 bases separates them. The CDR3 covers 13 residues, taking in both the cysteine and the phenylalanine. The kept DNA is CDR3 alone, 39 bases in frame from the first base. Participants in the prospective study were enrolled through a virtual design, were aged roughly 18 to 100 years, and lived in under 25 United States geographic areas. In the prospective study, cohorts were assigned on the basis of participant-reported clinical history obtained from a screening survey and a study questionnaire. ImmuneRACE Cohort 3 recovered participants were defined by two consecutive negative NP/OP PCR tests, healthcare professional clearance, or symptom resolution. In the prospective study, mobile phlebotomists collected whole blood, serum and a nasopharyngeal or oropharyngeal swab from each participant. Prospective study participants could optionally give additional blood draws and questionnaires over an approximately two-month period. Before DNA extraction, blood samples from the prospective study were shipped at room temperature or frozen.

Sequencing was done on a sample of PBMCs or T cells enriched from blood (not recorded which). The sequence joins TRBV4-1 to TRBJ1-2; a weak D assignment points to TRBD1 (5 bases agree). This TCR derives from a man aged 25-45 years who had recovered from COVID-19. Here the CDR3 is given as CASSQTVDSGYTF. The sequenced DNA: TGCGCCAGCAGCCAGACCGTAGACAGCGGCTACACCTTC.